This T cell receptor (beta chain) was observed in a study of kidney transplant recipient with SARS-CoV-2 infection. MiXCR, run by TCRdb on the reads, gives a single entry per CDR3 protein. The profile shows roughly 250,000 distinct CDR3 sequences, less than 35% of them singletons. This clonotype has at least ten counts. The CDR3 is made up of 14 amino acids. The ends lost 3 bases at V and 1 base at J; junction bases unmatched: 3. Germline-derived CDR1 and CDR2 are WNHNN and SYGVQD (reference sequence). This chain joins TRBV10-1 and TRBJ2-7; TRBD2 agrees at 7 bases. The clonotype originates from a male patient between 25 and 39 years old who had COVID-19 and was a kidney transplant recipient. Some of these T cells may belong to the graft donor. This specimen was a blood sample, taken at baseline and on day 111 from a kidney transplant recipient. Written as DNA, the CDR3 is TGCGCCAGCAGTGATGGCGGGAGTTCCTACGAGCAGTACTTC. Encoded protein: CASSDGGSSYEQYF.